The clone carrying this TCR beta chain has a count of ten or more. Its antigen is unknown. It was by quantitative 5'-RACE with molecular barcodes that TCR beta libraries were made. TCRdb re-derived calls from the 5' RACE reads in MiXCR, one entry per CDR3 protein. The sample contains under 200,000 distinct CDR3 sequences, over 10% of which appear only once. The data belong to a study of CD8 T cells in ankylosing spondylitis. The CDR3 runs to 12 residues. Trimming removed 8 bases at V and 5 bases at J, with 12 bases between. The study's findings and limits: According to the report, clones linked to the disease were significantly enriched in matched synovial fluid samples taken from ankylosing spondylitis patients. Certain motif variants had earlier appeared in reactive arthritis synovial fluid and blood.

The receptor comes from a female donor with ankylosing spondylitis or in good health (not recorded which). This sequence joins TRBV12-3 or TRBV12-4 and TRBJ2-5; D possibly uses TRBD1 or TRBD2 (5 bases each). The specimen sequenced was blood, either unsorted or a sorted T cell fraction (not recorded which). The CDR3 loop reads CASRGRKETQYF. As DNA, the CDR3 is TGTGCCAGCCGGGGCCGAAAGGAGACCCAGTACTTC.